This T cell receptor (beta chain) stems from a study of cytomegalovirus exposure and HLA in healthy donors (dated by TCRdb to about 2017). For the study in its entirety: According to a later analysis, one platform produced both the 110 or so validation repertoires and the 730 or so repertoires of the first cohort. The aim of the study was to test whether cataloging public T cell receptors could identify signatures of past pathogen exposure. A separate validation cohort of approximately 130 different subjects was used in addition to the 666-subject first cohort. The study combined high-throughput TCR immunosequencing, statistical association of individual TCRs with disease status, and machine learning to predict cytomegalovirus infection status. Beyond this particular receptor, the publication reports: A later analysis lacked HLA typing for the validation cohort, so it scored co-occurrence in that cohort across all 120 or so repertoires. Across donors, most TCR sequences were observed very rarely, whereas some public TCRs were present in many individuals. The study gave a list of 150 to 200 TCR beta chains associated with cytomegalovirus. The authors suggested that the approach could potentially be generalized to other disease states and immunological phenotypes. Subsequent analysis determined that TCRs grouped into clusters in the first cohort also showed a tendency toward co-occurrence across the roughly 110 validation repertoires, and 94% of cluster scores exceeded 0. The classifier was reported to diagnose cytomegalovirus status with high specificity and sensitivity in both the original cohort and the validation cohort. In vitro tests confirmed that a few of the cytomegalovirus-associated TCR beta chains recognize cytomegalovirus antigens.

About this clone: This receptor's antigen is unknown. No base-level quality is on record; no much larger clone is a single base apart.

CDR1 and CDR2 are drawn from the germline V gene: SNHLY, FYNNEI. Relative to germline, V is 3 bases shorter and J is 0 bases shorter, with 8 bases between their ends. Counted from cysteine to phenylalanine, this CDR3 has 14 amino acids. The kept DNA is CDR3 alone, 42 bases in frame from the first base. The donors were included in the validation cohort of some 120 subjects, a group kept apart from the roughly 730-subject first cohort. Libraries were prepared through the immunoSEQ multiplex PCR assay. In the original analysis: A statistical classification framework was built to diagnose cytomegalovirus status from the catalog of TCR beta chain sequences. Drawn from immuneACCESS, this table holds only the in-frame rearrangements with V and J called that TCRdb kept. Clones are partly lost; checked studies trace under half to an unresolved V gene and leave the rest unexplained. V, J and clone size were drawn from that table, and D and trimming were deduced from the DNA. Recorded for this sample are 45,000 to 70,000 clones; about 92% of them occurred a single time. The ten top clones hold roughly 1% of the sample.

The sample taken for sequencing was PBMCs. The sequence is built from TRBV2 and TRBJ1-1; a tentative D match to TRBD1 spans 5 bases. This TCR was recovered from a man younger than 35 in good health and CMV-seronegative. The CDR3 protein is CASSEFRVNTEAFF. The nucleotide sequence is given as TGTGCCAGCAGTGAGTTCAGGGTGAACACTGAAGCTTTCTTT.